A single sample is the source of the 6 T cell receptor beta chains below, sequenced in a study of blood T cell repertoires in COVID-19. TCRdb's copy holds only in-frame clones and misses some; the assay was immunoSEQ multiplex PCR. The sample includes tens of thousands of clones, 80% to 95% seen only once; the top ten take 0.7% to 0.9%. The source material was peripheral blood. The receptors shown here come from a woman of 80 years or more with acute or convalescent COVID-19.

This clone occurred once. The rearrangement uses TRBV10-2 and TRBJ1-5, with 7 positions matching TRBD1. The CDR3 runs 13 residues. CDR1 is WSHSY, CDR2 SAAADI, per germline. The V and J ends lost 6 bases and 5 bases, in that order; junction bases with no gene match: 4. CDR3 DNA: TGCGCCAGCAGCGGACAGGTTTATCAGCCCCAGCATTTT. Translating gives CASSGQVYQPQHF.

V gene TRBV6-1 combines with J gene TRBJ2-1; D may be TRBD2 (6 bases). V was cut by 2 bases and J by 5 bases, with 13 bases left in between. Per germline, CDR1 MNHNS and CDR2 SASEGT. The CDR3 runs 15 residues. The CDR3 DNA sequence: TGTGCCAGCAGTGAACCTGGGAGGAGGAACAATGAGCAGTTCTTC. Translating gives CASSEPGRRNNEQFF.

The V gene is TRBV5-4, the J gene TRBJ2-5; weak D call: TRBD2 (6 bases). Per the germline V gene, CDR1 is SGHNT and CDR2 is YYREEE (reference sequence). This CDR3 has 12 residues. Trimming took off 4 bases at V and 5 bases at J, with 9 bases between the two ends. CDR3 sequence: CASSAGRETQYF. DNA of the CDR3: TGTGCCAGCAGCGCGGGGCGGGAGACCCAGTACTTC.

The rearrangement joins TRBV7-3 to TRBJ2-1; a possible D gene is TRBD2 (6 bases). This CDR3 comprises 16 residues. Germline V lookup: CDR1 SGHTA, CDR2 FQGTGA. Trimming removed 1 base from V and 5 bases from J, with 15 bases in between. CDR3 DNA sequence: TGTGCCAGCAGCTTAAGGAGACTAGGGAAGGACAATGAGCAGTTCTTC. This codes for CASSLRRLGKDNEQFF.

This clone was seen a single time. The rearrangement uses TRBV27 and TRBJ2-1; TRBD2 agrees at 11 bases. This CDR3 is 18 amino acids long. V was clipped by 4 bases and J by 7 bases; unmatched bases: 15. Germline CDR1 and CDR2: MNHEY and SMNVEV (reference sequence). The CDR3 sequence is CASSYRIPSGRYLNEQFF. CDR3 DNA: TGTGCCAGCAGTTACCGGATCCCTAGCGGGAGGTACCTAAATGAGCAGTTCTTC.

The table lists this clone with a few counts. The chain is built from TRBV5-1 and TRBJ2-7; 10 positions match TRBD2. In germline, CDR1 is SGHRS, CDR2 YFSETQ. This CDR3 comprises 14 residues. The ends lost 3 bases at V and 5 bases at J; junction bases unmatched: 5. The CDR3 nucleotides are TGCGCCAGCAGCTCTACTAGCGGGGCCCACGAGCAGTACTTC. Residues: CASSSTSGAHEQYF.